What follows describes a single T cell receptor (beta chain). Its antigen is unidentified. The method was immunoSEQ multiplex PCR; TCRdb's version includes in-frame clones alone and lacks a portion of them. Altogether around 41,000 clones are present, 70% to 90% being singletons, with the ten largest covering around 2.7%. The investigators sampled blood at baseline, at cycle 4 day 1, and at cycle 7 day 1. This specimen belongs to a study of OX40 agonist ivuxolimab in advanced cancers. Notes on the study in general: Normalized expansion of T-cell clones was also low for some nonresponders. Patients with a partial response at 0.1-3.0 mg/kg had among the lowest clonal expansion.

Germline trimming cut 4 bases from V and 4 bases from J; bases unmatched to any gene: 7. The CDR3 has 15 amino acids. Germline CDR1 is SGHRS and CDR2 is YFSETQ. The chain uses TRBV5-1 and TRBJ1-4; 7 bases align to TRBD1. This clonotype was sampled from an adult with an advanced solid tumor such as melanoma, head and neck, liver or kidney cancer. The sample in question was CD4+ or CD8+ T cells sorted from blood, obtained in a trial of the OX40 agonist ivuxolimab. The DNA of the CDR3 is TGCGCCAGCAGCCCGACAGGGAGGGATAATGAAAAACTGTTTTTT. Translated: CASSPTGRDNEKLFF.